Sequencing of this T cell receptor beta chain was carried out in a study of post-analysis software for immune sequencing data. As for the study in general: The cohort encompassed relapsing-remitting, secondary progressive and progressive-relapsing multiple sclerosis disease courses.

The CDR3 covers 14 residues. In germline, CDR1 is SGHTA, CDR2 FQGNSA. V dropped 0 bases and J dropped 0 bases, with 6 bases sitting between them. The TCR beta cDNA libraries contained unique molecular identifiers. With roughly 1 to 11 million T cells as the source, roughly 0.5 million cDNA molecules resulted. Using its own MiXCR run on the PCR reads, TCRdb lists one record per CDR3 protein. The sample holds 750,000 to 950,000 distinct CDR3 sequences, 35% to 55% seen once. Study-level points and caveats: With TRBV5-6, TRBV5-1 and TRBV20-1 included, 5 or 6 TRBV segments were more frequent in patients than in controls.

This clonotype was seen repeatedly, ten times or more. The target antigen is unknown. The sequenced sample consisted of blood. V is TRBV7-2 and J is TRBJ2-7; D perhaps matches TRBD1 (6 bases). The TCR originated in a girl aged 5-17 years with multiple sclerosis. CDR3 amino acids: CASSLAGGSYEQYF. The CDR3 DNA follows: TGTGCCAGCAGCTTAGCAGGGGGCTCCTACGAGCAGTACTTC. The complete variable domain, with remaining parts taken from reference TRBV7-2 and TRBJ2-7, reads GAGVSQSPSNKVTEKGKDVELRCDPISGHTALYWYRQSLGQGLEFLIYFQGNSAPDKSGLPSDRFSAERTGGSVSTLTIQRTQQEDSAVYLCASSLAGGSYEQYFGPGTRLTVT.